Below, 23 T cell receptor beta chains from the same sample are listed, as sequenced in a study of blood T cells in healthy people across ages. A second roughly 7 to 11 cycle PCR used barcoded and J-beta primers. TCRdb ran MiXCR on the 5' RACE reads and lists one entry per CDR3 protein. Of some 920,000 distinct CDR3 sequences in the sample, just over 50% were seen once. Sequenced material: blood. Source of these receptors: a woman in her sixties or seventies in good health.

This clonotype has a handful of counts. The chain joins TRBV15 to TRBJ2-5; tentatively, D is TRBD2 (5 bases). The CDR3 loop spans 14 amino acids. The germline V gene has CDR1 LNHNV and CDR2 YYDKDF (reference sequence). Trimming pared 3 bases from V and 5 bases from J, leaving 13 bases between. The CDR3 sequence: CATSSNNRGETQYF. The CDR3 DNA follows: TGTGCCACCAGCAGTAATAATCGAGGGGAGACCCAGTACTTC.

This clonotype was seen a handful of times. V gene TRBV7-9 combines with J gene TRBJ2-1; D possibly uses TRBD1 or TRBD2 (5 bases each). With 3 bases removed from V and 2 bases from J, the gap between germline ends came to 14 bases. This CDR3 region has 16 residues. Germline V gene lookup returns CDR1 SEHNR and CDR2 FQNEAQ (reference sequence). Written as DNA, the CDR3 is TGTGCCAGCAGCTTTCCGACAGTGGGGGCCTACAATGAGCAGTTCTTC. It is translated as CASSFPTVGAYNEQFF. Together with reference TRBV7-9 and TRBJ2-1, the CDR3 gives the full variable domain: DTGVSQNPRHKITKRGQNVTFRCDPISEHNRLYWYRQTLGQGPEFLTYFQNEAQLEKSRLLSDRFSAERPKGSFSTLEIQRTEQGDSAMYLCASSFPTVGAYNEQFFGPGTRLTVL.

This clonotype occurred once. The chain carries TRBV7-2 and TRBJ2-6; D remains unclear. The CDR3 length is 16 residues. Trimming left V 2 bases short and J 0 bases short, with 8 bases between. CDR1 and CDR2 from the germline V gene are SGHTA and FQGNSA. The chain's CDR3 is CASSLNILSGANVLTF. In nucleotides, the CDR3 is TGTGCCAGCAGCTTAAATATCCTCTCTGGGGCCAACGTCCTGACTTTC. The full variable domain, with the rest looked up from reference TRBV7-2 and TRBJ2-6, is GAGVSQSPSNKVTEKGKDVELRCDPISGHTALYWYRQSLGQGLEFLIYFQGNSAPDKSGLPSDRFSAERTGGSVSTLTIQRTQQEDSAVYLCASSLNILSGANVLTFGAGSRLTVL.

In its sample, this clonotype was seen a few times. This sequence joins TRBV4-1 and TRBJ1-5; D is uncertain. Germline assignment: CDR1 MGHRA and CDR2 YSYEKL. V was shortened by 0 bases and J by 1 base, with 7 bases between the two germline ends. The CDR3 is 15 amino acids. CDR3 sequence (DNA): TGCGCCAGCAGCCAAGAAGGGATGAGCAATCAGCCCCAGCATTTT. Encoded protein: CASSQEGMSNQPQHF.

About this clonotype itself: One junction end does not reproduce the germline sequence, and a read error may be involved. The V and J genes are TRBV27 and TRBJ2-1; unclear D gene. From germline, CDR1 is MNHEY and CDR2 SMNVEV (reference sequence). The CDR3 spans 15 residues. CDR3 residues: CASSFWTIDYNEQFF. CDR3 DNA: TGCGCCAGCAGTTTTTGGACCATCGACTACAATGAGCAGTTCTTC.

V is TRBV4-1 and J is TRBJ2-1; TRBD2 aligns across 11 bases. Germline CDR1 reads MGHRA; CDR2 reads YSYEKL. Unmatched junction bases numbered 9, after V lost 5 bases and J lost 6 bases. The CDR3 is made up of 16 amino acids. CDR3 sequence: CASSYPLAGGSNEQFF. The CDR3 DNA reads TGCGCCAGCAGCTACCCTCTAGCGGGAGGAAGCAATGAGCAGTTCTTC.

This chain uses TRBV7-9 with TRBJ2-2; D unresolved. This CDR3 spans 16 amino acids. Germline CDR1 is SEHNR and CDR2 is FQNEAQ (reference sequence). V was clipped by 5 bases and J by 2 bases, with 15 bases between them. CDR3 DNA sequence: TGTGCCAGCAGCCCAAGGGTAGGGCAAAACACCGGGGAGCTGTTTTTT. This gives the protein CASSPRVGQNTGELFF.

The rearrangement uses TRBV27 and TRBJ2-1; 8 bases map to TRBD2. This CDR3 has 15 amino acids. Germline lookup yields CDR1 MNHEY and CDR2 SMNVEV (reference sequence). V lost 8 bases, J lost 6 bases, and 12 bases stayed unmatched. The CDR3 DNA is TGTGCCAGCTGGCCCGTAGCGGGATTGGCCAATGAGCAGTTCTTC. It codes for CASWPVAGLANEQFF.

This clonotype has a handful of counts. The gene calls are TRBV4-1 and TRBJ2-3; D remains ambiguous. Germline CDR1 is MGHRA and CDR2 is YSYEKL. This CDR3 is built from 14 residues. The V and J ends lost 0 bases and 4 bases respectively, with 8 bases between them. For the CDR3, the DNA is TGCGCCAGCAGCCAAGATTTTCAGGCAGATACGCAGTATTTT. Translated: CASSQDFQADTQYF.

The table lists this clonotype with a few counts. This rearrangement joins TRBV5-1 to TRBJ1-1, with TRBD1 identical over 7 bases. In germline, CDR1 is SGHRS, CDR2 YFSETQ. V lost 6 bases, J lost 0 bases, and 8 bases stayed unmatched. This CDR3 contains 15 residues. This chain's CDR3 is CASKYRGSVNTEAFF. CDR3 nucleotide sequence: TGCGCCAGCAAATACAGGGGTTCGGTGAACACTGAAGCTTTCTTT.

The CDR3 DNA sequence: TGTGCCAGCAGCCAAAGGGGACTAGCGGGAGTTGGAAATGAGCAGTTCTTC. Translated: CASSQRGLAGVGNEQFF. The chain employs TRBV3-1 and TRBJ2-1, with 14 bases that match TRBD2. Germline V lookup: CDR1 LGHDT, CDR2 YNNKEL (reference sequence). The length of the CDR3 is 17 residues. After removal of 2 bases from V and 7 bases from J, the junction contained 7 bases not matched to a gene.

V is TRBV27 and J is TRBJ2-1; TRBD1 agrees at 10 bases. Trimming took 1 base from V and 7 from J; bases not matched to a gene: 4. CDR1 and CDR2 (germline): MNHEY, SMNVEV (reference sequence). The CDR3 extends over 15 amino acids. CDR3 DNA: TGTGCCAGCAGTTTATACCTGGGACAGGGGAATGAGCAGTTCTTC. It specifies CASSLYLGQGNEQFF.

This clonotype was recorded only once. The chain employs TRBV6-1 and TRBJ2-5; D is tentatively TRBD1 or TRBD2 (6 bases each). CDR1 and CDR2 (germline): MNHNS, SASEGT. The CDR3 loop spans 14 amino acids. Trimming pared 5 bases from V and 11 bases from J, leaving 21 bases between. The CDR3 coding sequence is TGTGCCAGCAGTTCCCAGGGTAGGGGGGCTGAGCAGTACTTC. As protein: CASSSQGRGAEQYF.

This clonotype has just a few counts. This chain uses TRBV4-1 with TRBJ1-4; no clear D. The length of the CDR3 is 17 residues. Per the germline V gene, CDR1 is MGHRA and CDR2 is YSYEKL. The V gene lost 2 bases and the J gene lost 8 bases, with 21 bases spanning the gap. Written as DNA, the CDR3 is TGCGCCAGCAGCCAATTATGGGAGGCCCCAACTAGAGAAAAACTGTTTTTT. It specifies CASSQLWEAPTREKLFF.

The chain carries TRBV6-6 and TRBJ1-2; 11 bases are shared with TRBD1. Germline V gene data show CDR1 as MNHNY and CDR2 as SVGAGI (reference sequence). There are 14 residues in the CDR3. Losses at the gene ends were 5 bases for V and 13 bases for J; bases not matched to a gene: 12. The CDR3 loop reads CASSDPGTGGQRTF. CDR3 bases: TGTGCCAGCAGTGACCCCGGGACAGGGGGACAACGCACCTTC.

The rearrangement links TRBV6-5 to TRBJ2-7; D uncertain. This CDR3 has 13 amino acids. V was clipped by 5 bases and J by 0 bases, with 8 bases between them. Germline lookup yields CDR1 MNHEY and CDR2 SVGAGI. The CDR3 DNA follows: TGTGCCAGCAGTGATACCTCCTCCTACGAGCAGTACTTC. It yields the protein CASSDTSSYEQYF.

This clonotype has more than one count but fewer than ten. The chain links TRBV4-1 to TRBJ2-5; 7 bases align to TRBD1. V lost 2 bases, J lost 5 bases, and 14 bases stayed unmatched. Germline loops: CDR1 MGHRA, CDR2 YSYEKL. The CDR3 has 17 residues. The CDR3 DNA sequence: TGCGCCAGCAGCCAACGACAGGGAAACTCCTTTGCGGAGACCCAGTACTTC. Translation gives CASSQRQGNSFAETQYF.

The V and J genes are TRBV10-3 and TRBJ2-7; maybe TRBD2 (5 bases). CDR1 is ENHRY, CDR2 SYGVKD, per germline. The CDR3 extends over 13 amino acids. Trimming removed 2 bases from V and 2 bases from J, with 7 bases in between. CDR3 in DNA: TGTGCCATCAGTGAGGGGAGTACCTACGAGCAGTACTTC. Residues: CAISEGSTYEQYF.

This clonotype was found a few times. This may be a read error, as it is one base from a much larger clone. The CDR3 sequence is CASGQQETQYF. CDR3 nucleotide sequence: TGTGCCAGCGGCCAACAAGAGACCCAGTACTTC. The chain carries TRBV12-3 or TRBV12-4 and TRBJ2-5; D unresolved. This CDR3 has 11 residues. V was clipped by 8 bases and J by 2 bases, with 6 bases between them.

V and J are TRBV10-3 and TRBJ1-2, with a possible D match to TRBD1 (6 bases). This CDR3 is built from 16 residues. V shed 4 bases and J shed 2 bases, with 17 bases lying between them. Germline V lookup: CDR1 ENHRY, CDR2 SYGVKD. The CDR3 nucleotides are TGTGCCATCAGTGGTTTCCCCGGGACAAAGAACTATGGCTACACCTTC. This gives the protein CAISGFPGTKNYGYTF.

The chain is built from TRBV14 and TRBJ2-5; D gene ambiguous. V lost 5 bases and J lost 1, with 17 bases in between. CDR1 and CDR2 from the germline V gene are SGHDN and FVKESK. The CDR3 spans 16 residues. CDR3 in DNA: TGTGCCAGCAGCGTCAGATACCGGTCGGGCCAAGAGACCCAGTACTTC. Its translation is CASSVRYRSGQETQYF.

This CDR3 reads CASSSTNPHNEQFF. The DNA for the CDR3 is TGCGCCAGCAGCTCGACTAACCCTCACAATGAGCAGTTCTTC. The V and J genes are TRBV10-2 and TRBJ2-1, with D possibly TRBD2 on 5 matching bases. CDR3 size: 14 residues. Trimming took 6 bases from V and 5 from J, leaving 14 bases between them. Germline assignment: CDR1 WSHSY and CDR2 SAAADI.

Comments on this clonotype: One end of the junction varies from germline; a read error may be responsible. The rearrangement joins TRBV7-2 to TRBJ2-3; TRBD1 might be the D (6 bases). CDR3 size: 13 residues. The germline gives CDR1 SGHTA, CDR2 FQGNSA. This CDR3 reads CASSPTGADTQYF. In DNA, the CDR3 is TGCGCCAGCAGCCCGACAGGAGCAGATACGCAGTATTTT.